Listed here are 18 T cell receptor beta chains from one sample, sequenced in a study of CD8 T cells in ankylosing spondylitis. Overall study results and limits: Seemingly distinctive of ankylosing spondylitis blood was a TCR beta motif formed by eight highly homologous variants.

These receptors have no known antigen. TCRdb re-called the 5' RACE reads through MiXCR, storing one row per CDR3 protein. This sample yields 650,000 to 800,000 distinct CDR3 sequences, of which 15% to 20% are seen a single time; under 20% belongs to the top ten. The sample comprised blood, either unsorted or a sorted T cell fraction (not recorded which). Receptor source: a male donor with ankylosing spondylitis.

CDR3 in amino acids: CASSPNPEGTLSYNEQFF. The DNA for the CDR3 is TGCGCCAGCAGCCCAAATCCCGAAGGGACTCTCTCCTACAATGAGCAGTTCTTC. The chain recombines TRBV4-1 with TRBJ2-1; perhaps TRBD2 as D (6 bases). V was shortened by 4 bases and J by 0 bases, with 19 bases between the two germline ends. The CDR3 consists of 18 residues. Germline CDR1 is MGHRA and CDR2 is YSYEKL.

This clonotype was observed a handful of times. The rearrangement links TRBV3-1 to TRBJ1-4; no firm D call. This CDR3 is 14 amino acids long. Germline loops: CDR1 LGHDT, CDR2 YNNKEL (reference sequence). V gave up 0 bases and J gave up 4 bases, with 6 bases separating them. The CDR3 loop is CASSQDLGNEKLFF. The CDR3 region has the DNA TGTGCCAGCAGCCAAGATTTGGGTAATGAAAAACTGTTTTTT.

The sample holds a few counts of this clonotype. This rearrangement joins TRBV4-2 to TRBJ1-2; TRBD1 is a possible D gene (6 bases). Germline-derived CDR1 and CDR2 are LGHNA and YNFKEQ. This CDR3 has 17 amino acids. Trimming cost V 0 bases and J 6 bases, with 20 bases left between them. In DNA, the CDR3 is TGTGCCAGCAGCCAAGAACCCAACCCCGCAGGGGCGGATGGCTACACCTTC. This encodes CASSQEPNPAGADGYTF.

The chain carries TRBV12-3 or TRBV12-4 and TRBJ2-7; D is uncertain. The germline V and J ends were trimmed by 2 bases and 3 bases, with 5 bases remaining between them. The CDR3 loop spans 12 amino acids. The CDR3 nucleotides are TGTGCCAGCAGTTTATCTTACTACGAGCAGTACTTC. Translating it yields CASSLSYYEQYF.

The chain joins TRBV12-3 or TRBV12-4 to TRBJ2-7; TRBD2 agrees at 7 bases. This CDR3 comprises 14 residues. J lost 6 bases, V lost 5 bases, and 10 bases had no gene match. This CDR3 reads CASSRQAGLREQYF. CDR3 DNA: TGTGCCAGCAGTCGCCAAGCGGGGTTGCGCGAGCAGTACTTC.

The chain employs TRBV4-2 and TRBJ2-7, with 7 bases identical to TRBD1. The V and J ends lost 0 bases and 2 bases, in that order; junction bases with no gene match: 10. The CDR3 extends over 17 amino acids. Per germline, CDR1 LGHNA and CDR2 YNFKEQ. The CDR3 is CASSQDLTGATTYEQYF. Here the CDR3 DNA reads TGTGCCAGCAGCCAAGATCTTACAGGGGCGACTACCTACGAGCAGTACTTC.

V and J are TRBV27 and TRBJ2-7; tentatively, D is TRBD2 (7 bases). CDR1 and CDR2 from the germline V gene are MNHEY and SMNVEV (reference sequence). The length of the CDR3 is 14 residues. Trimming cost V 11 bases and J 4 bases, with 21 bases left between them. The CDR3 region has the DNA TGTGCCCTCACTTGGGGCAGGGGAGGGTACGAGCAGTACTTC. Encoded protein: CALTWGRGGYEQYF.

CDR3: CASSFLGASGSSETQYF. In DNA form, the CDR3 reads TGTGCCAGCAGTTTCCTTGGCGCTAGCGGGAGTTCGGAGACCCAGTACTTC. The chain has TRBV27 and TRBJ2-5; 10 bases are shared with TRBD2. CDR1 and CDR2 (germline): MNHEY, SMNVEV (reference sequence). The V and J ends lost 3 bases and 5 bases, in that order; junction bases with no gene match: 12. This CDR3 has 17 residues.

The chain links TRBV12-3 or TRBV12-4 to TRBJ1-2; D gene uncertain. CDR3 size: 13 residues. The V gene lost 3 bases and the J gene lost 7 bases, with 12 bases spanning the gap. The CDR3 DNA reads TGTGCCAGCAGTTTGGCCAGTCGGGGTGGCTACACCTTC. Translating gives CASSLASRGGYTF.

The sample holds many counts of this clonotype. The chain joins TRBV12-3 or TRBV12-4 to TRBJ1-2, with a possible D match to TRBD1 (5 bases). The V and J ends lost 5 bases and 6 bases respectively, with 13 bases between them. CDR3 length: 13 residues. The CDR3 spells CASSPDRLHGYTF. In DNA, the CDR3 is TGTGCCAGCAGTCCCGACAGACTCCATGGCTACACCTTC.

Many counts were recorded for this clonotype. For the CDR3, the DNA is TGTGCCAGCAGCCAAGGCTCTAGGAATGAGCAGTTCTTC. Translated: CASSQGSRNEQFF. This chain links TRBV3-1 with TRBJ2-1, with D hard to call. The ends were cut back, 1 base at V and 7 bases at J, with 8 bases in the middle. The CDR3 sequence is 13 residues long. Germline loops: CDR1 LGHDT, CDR2 YNNKEL (reference sequence).

The chain employs TRBV5-1 and TRBJ2-7, with D perhaps TRBD1 (6 bases). The CDR3 is made up of 17 amino acids. Trimming took 3 bases from V and 0 from J, leaving 19 bases between them. Germline V CDR1 and CDR2: SGHRS, YFSETQ. The chain's CDR3 is CASSSSPQGPRSYEQYF. As DNA, the CDR3 is TGCGCCAGCAGCTCATCTCCACAGGGACCCCGCTCCTACGAGCAGTACTTC.

This clonotype was picked up a small number of times. The rearrangement joins TRBV12-3 or TRBV12-4 to TRBJ2-7; 11 nucleotides align to TRBD2. This CDR3 is built from 14 residues. Germline trimming cut 8 bases from V and 7 bases from J; bases unmatched to any gene: 10. DNA of the CDR3: TGTGCCAGCGGGATAGCGGGAGGGAGAAAAGAGCAGTACTTC. Protein product: CASGIAGGRKEQYF.

J is TRBJ2-1 and V is TRBV12-3 or TRBV12-4, with D perhaps matching TRBD2 (6 bases). Trimming removed 3 bases at V and 5 bases at J, with 11 bases between. This CDR3 region has 14 residues. In DNA, the CDR3 is TGTGCCAGCAGTTTGGCGGGGTTGGACAATGAGCAGTTCTTC. It codes for CASSLAGLDNEQFF.

Only a few counts were recorded for this clonotype. The chain combines TRBV20-1 with TRBJ2-7; 8 bases fit TRBD2. The V gene's germline CDR1 is DFQATT and CDR2 SNEGSKA (reference sequence). The CDR3 runs to 14 residues. With 4 bases clipped from V and 4 bases from J, the junction kept 9 bases outside the gene matches. CDR3 sequence: CSAISGLGSYEQYF. The CDR3 DNA reads as TGCAGTGCTATATCGGGACTAGGGTCGTACGAGCAGTACTTC.

This sequence joins TRBV6-1 and TRBJ1-2; D is unclear. The length of the CDR3 is 16 residues. From germline, CDR1 is MNHNS and CDR2 SASEGT. V was pared by 7 bases and J by 6 bases, with 24 bases between. The CDR3 bases are TGTGCCAGCATACAAAATGATGGGGTCGGGGTTGATGGCTACACCTTC. It is translated as CASIQNDGVGVDGYTF.

This rearrangement joins TRBV20-1 to TRBJ2-1; D is possibly TRBD1 (6 bases). The CDR3 is 13 residues long. V gave up 0 bases and J gave up 6 bases, with 9 bases separating them. Germline V gene data show CDR1 as DFQATT and CDR2 as SNEGSKA (reference sequence). Here the CDR3 DNA reads TGCAGTGCTAGAGACCTACAGGGCAATGAGCAGTTCTTC. Protein sequence: CSARDLQGNEQFF.

This clonotype came up a few times. The chain has TRBV11-3 and TRBJ2-7; D is undetermined. Trimming took 5 bases from V and 4 from J, leaving 21 bases between them. This CDR3 is built from 16 residues. Looked up from germline, CDR1 is SGHNT and CDR2 is YENEEA. The CDR3 DNA reads as TGTGCCAGCAGCCCACTTTACGGTGTTGGGTTTTACGAGCAGTACTTC. Translation: CASSPLYGVGFYEQYF.